These 13 T cell receptor beta chains originate from one sample sequenced in a study of T-cell reconstitution after alpha-beta-depleted transplantation in children. TCRbeta library construction was performed incorporating unique molecular identifiers. TCRdb used MiXCR to reprocess the PCR reads, holding one entry per CDR3 protein. The sample lists about 230,000 distinct CDR3 sequences; approximately 9.8% were seen once. The sample in question was PBMCs from the stem cell graft donor, obtained from the stem cell graft. The source of these receptors is a human donor who donated a stem cell graft to a child with SCID.

This clonotype came up many times. This chain links TRBV6-5 with TRBJ1-5, with D unresolved. The germline V and J ends were trimmed by 0 bases and 6 bases, with 15 bases remaining between them. The CDR3 length is 16 residues. The germline CDR1 and CDR2 sequences are MNHEY and SVGAGI. CDR3 amino acids: CASSYSQSTQSQPQHF. The CDR3 coding sequence is TGTGCCAGCAGTTACTCACAGTCCACGCAGTCTCAGCCCCAGCATTTT.

The chain combines TRBV20-1 with TRBJ2-2, with TRBD2 matching 8 bases. Germline V gene lookup returns CDR1 DFQATT and CDR2 SNEGSKA (reference sequence). V shed 0 bases and J 7 bases; nucleotides not matched to a gene: 7. This CDR3 comprises 15 residues. CDR3 sequence (DNA): TGCAGTGCTAGAGATTTAGCGGGGATGGTCGGGGAGCTGTTTTTT. It specifies CSARDLAGMVGELFF.

This clonotype was counted at least ten times. The chain couples TRBV29-1 to TRBJ2-7; the D is unclear. CDR3 length: 13 amino acids. The germline V and J ends were trimmed by 0 bases and 0 bases, with 6 bases remaining between them. Looked up from germline, CDR1 is SQVTM and CDR2 is ANQGSEA. The chain's CDR3 is CSVEEGSSYEQYF. The CDR3 nucleotides are TGCAGCGTTGAAGAAGGCAGCTCCTACGAGCAGTACTTC.

This clonotype was seen ten or more times. This chain links TRBV6-5 with TRBJ2-7, with 10 bases fitting TRBD1. The trim removed 5 bases at V and 7 bases at J, leaving 14 bases unmatched. The CDR3 totals 16 residues. Germline V gives CDR1 MNHEY, CDR2 SVGAGI. CDR3 sequence reads: CASSPVTGTGVTEQYF. Written as DNA, the CDR3 is TGTGCCAGCAGTCCCGTGACCGGGACAGGGGTAACTGAGCAGTACTTC.

This clonotype was seen repeatedly, ten times or more. The chain is built from TRBV4-3 and TRBJ2-7, with D possibly TRBD2 on 5 matching bases. Between the trimmed V and J ends, which lost 2 bases and 0 bases, there was a span of 11 bases. From germline, CDR1 is LGHNA and CDR2 YSLEER. The CDR3 is 15 residues long. The CDR3 sequence: CASSQHFEGSYEQYF. CDR3 nucleotides: TGCGCCAGCAGCCAACACTTCGAGGGCTCCTACGAGCAGTACTTC.

This clonotype was counted between two and nine times. The rearrangement joins TRBV7-9 to TRBJ1-5, with D possibly being TRBD1 (5 bases). The ends were cut back, 1 base at V and 2 bases at J, with 12 bases in the middle. The CDR3 extends over 16 amino acids. The germline V gene encodes CDR1 SEHNR and CDR2 FQNEAQ (reference sequence). The CDR3 reads CASSLVGPTGNQPQHF. The CDR3, as DNA: TGTGCCAGCAGCTTAGTGGGACCTACGGGCAATCAGCCCCAGCATTTT. Together with reference TRBV7-9 and TRBJ1-5, the CDR3 gives the full variable domain: DTGVSQNPRHKITKRGQNVTFRCDPISEHNRLYWYRQTLGQGPEFLTYFQNEAQLEKSRLLSDRFSAERPKGSFSTLEIQRTEQGDSAMYLCASSLVGPTGNQPQHFGDGTRLSIL.

This clonotype occurred a few times. V gene TRBV5-1 combines with J gene TRBJ2-7, with 7 bases fitting TRBD2. Trimming cost V 5 bases and J 0 bases; bases outside gene matches: 8. Germline lookup yields CDR1 SGHRS and CDR2 YFSETQ. The CDR3 extends over 15 amino acids. The CDR3 loop reads CASRQAREGSYEQYF. Here the CDR3 DNA reads TGCGCCAGCAGACAAGCCAGGGAGGGCTCCTACGAGCAGTACTTC.

This clonotype occurred many times. The chain couples TRBV5-6 to TRBJ2-3; the D call may be TRBD1 or TRBD2 (5 bases each). Germline lookup yields CDR1 SGHDT and CDR2 YYEEEE. Trimming took off 0 bases at V and 6 bases at J, with 20 bases between the two ends. The CDR3 totals 17 residues. As DNA, the CDR3 is TGTGCCAGCAGCTTGGCCCCAAAACGGGTCGGGGCGGATACGCAGTATTTT. It translates to CASSLAPKRVGADTQYF. The full variable domain, rest sourced from reference TRBV5-6 and TRBJ2-3, is DAGVTQSPTHLIKTRGQQVTLRCSPKSGHDTVSWYQQALGQGPQFIFQYYEEEERQRGNFPDRFSGHQFPNYSSELNVNALLLGDSALYLCASSLAPKRVGADTQYFGPGTRLTVL.

This clonotype occurred many times. J is TRBJ2-3 and V is TRBV12-3 or TRBV12-4; no clear D. V gave up 8 bases and J gave up 3 bases, with 12 bases separating them. This CDR3 region has 13 residues. This chain's CDR3 is CASGFTVTDTQYF. CDR3 sequence (DNA): TGTGCCAGCGGATTTACAGTGACAGATACGCAGTATTTT.

This clonotype was picked up many times. The chain carries TRBV18 and TRBJ2-3, with D unclear. Trimming shortened V by 4 bases and J by 6 bases, and 11 bases separated the two germline ends. Germline V CDR1 and CDR2: KGHSH, LQKENI. The CDR3 extends over 13 amino acids. The CDR3 is CASSRGPRDTQYF. CDR3 in DNA: TGTGCCAGCTCACGAGGTCCGAGGGATACGCAGTATTTT. Supplemented by reference TRBV18 and TRBJ2-3, the full variable domain reads NAGVMQNPRHLVRRRGQEARLRCSPMKGHSHVYWYRQLPEEGLKFMVYLQKENIIDESGMPKERFSAEFPKEGPSILRIQQVVRGDSAAYFCASSRGPRDTQYFGPGTRLTVL.

The chain recombines TRBV27 with TRBJ1-5; maybe TRBD1 (5 bases). Germline CDR1 reads MNHEY; CDR2 reads SMNVEV (reference sequence). The CDR3 has 14 amino acids. The V end lost 5 bases, the J end lost 7 bases, and 15 bases lay between the germline ends. CDR3 in amino acids: CASSPASGSQPQHF. CDR3 DNA: TGTGCCAGCAGTCCAGCCTCAGGGTCCCAGCCCCAGCATTTT.

This clonotype was seen ten or more times. The V and J genes are TRBV6-6 and TRBJ1-5; D is unclear. Trimming shortened V by 2 bases and J by 7 bases, and 9 bases separated the two germline ends. CDR1 MNHNY and CDR2 SVGAGI come from the germline V gene (reference sequence). There are 13 residues in the CDR3. CDR3 sequence (DNA): TGTGCCAGCAGTTACGGGGTTGAACAGCCCCAGCATTTT. As protein: CASSYGVEQPQHF.

There are many counts of this clonotype. This chain uses TRBV7-9 with TRBJ2-2, with no clear D. The V gene's germline CDR1 is SEHNR and CDR2 FQNEAQ (reference sequence). Deletions cut 5 bases from V and 3 bases from J, with 16 bases between. This CDR3 comprises 16 residues. CDR3 sequence (DNA): TGTGCCAGCAGCGATGCCTATCGACGCGACACCGGGGAGCTGTTTTTT. As protein: CASSDAYRRDTGELFF.